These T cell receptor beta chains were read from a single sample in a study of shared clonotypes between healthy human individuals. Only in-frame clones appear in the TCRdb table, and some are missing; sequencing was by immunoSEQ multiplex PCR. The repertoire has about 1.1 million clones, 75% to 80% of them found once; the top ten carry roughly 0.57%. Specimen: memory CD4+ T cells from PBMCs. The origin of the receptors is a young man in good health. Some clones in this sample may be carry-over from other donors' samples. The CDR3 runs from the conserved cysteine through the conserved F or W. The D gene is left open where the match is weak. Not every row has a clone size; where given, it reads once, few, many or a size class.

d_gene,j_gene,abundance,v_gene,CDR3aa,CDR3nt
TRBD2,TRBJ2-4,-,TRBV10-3,CAISQTSGNIQYF,TGTGCCATCAGCCAGACTAGCGGGAACATTCAGTACTTC
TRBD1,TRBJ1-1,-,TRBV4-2,CASSQEGQGEAFF,TGTGCCAGCAGCCAAGAAGGACAGGGTGAAGCTTTCTTT
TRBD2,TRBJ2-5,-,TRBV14,CASSYGTSGRRETQYF,TGTGCCAGCAGCTACGGGACTAGCGGGAGAAGAGAGACCCAGTACTTC
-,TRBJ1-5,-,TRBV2,CASRFNSNQPQHF,TGTGCCAGCAGATTCAATAGCAATCAGCCCCAGCATTTT
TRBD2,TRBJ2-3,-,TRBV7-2,CASSLVSGSTDTQYF,TGTGCCAGCAGCTTAGTTAGCGGGAGCACAGATACGCAGTATTTT
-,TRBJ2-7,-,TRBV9,CASSVVALSSYEQYF,TGTGCCAGCAGCGTAGTTGCACTTAGCTCCTACGAGCAGTACTTC
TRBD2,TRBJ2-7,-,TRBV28,CASSLSSGAYEQYF,TGTGCCAGCAGTTTAAGTAGCGGGGCCTACGAGCAGTACTTC
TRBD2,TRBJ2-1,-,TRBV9,CASSLGLAEYNEQFF,TGTGCCAGCAGCCTAGGACTAGCGGAGTACAATGAGCAGTTCTTC
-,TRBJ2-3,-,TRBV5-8,CASSLGQPFTDTQYF,TGTGCCAGCAGCTTGGGACAGCCCTTCACAGATACGCAGTATTTT
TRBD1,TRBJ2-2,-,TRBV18,CASTGQGSTGELFF,TGTGCCAGCACGGGACAGGGGAGCACCGGGGAGCTGTTTTTT
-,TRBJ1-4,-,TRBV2,CASSEGTVGEKLFF,TGTGCCAGCAGTGAAGGAACAGTGGGTGAAAAACTGTTTTTT
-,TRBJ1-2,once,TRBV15,CATSREAGAGYGYTF,TGTGCCACCAGCAGGGAGGCGGGGGCTGGGTATGGCTACACCTTC
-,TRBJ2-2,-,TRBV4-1,CASSQGPNTGELFF,TGCGCCAGCAGCCAAGGGCCTAACACCGGGGAGCTGTTTTTT
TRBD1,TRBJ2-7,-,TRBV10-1,CASRSDRGGEQYF,TGCGCCAGCAGATCGGACAGGGGAGGCGAGCAGTACTTC
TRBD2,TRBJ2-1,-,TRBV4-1,CASSQDPKGTSGRVYGEQFF,TGCGCCAGCAGCCAAGACCCTAAGGGGACTAGCGGGAGGGTTTATGGTGAGCAGTTCTTC
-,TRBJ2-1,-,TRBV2,CASSETEVDEQFF,TGTGCCAGCAGCGAAACCGAGGTCGATGAGCAGTTCTTC
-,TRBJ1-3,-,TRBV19,CASNGRVSGNTIYF,TGTGCCAGTAACGGCAGGGTCTCTGGAAACACCATATATTTT
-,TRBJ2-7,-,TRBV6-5,CASSPSTGPYEQYF,TGTGCCAGCAGTCCATCGACAGGTCCCTACGAGCAGTACTTC
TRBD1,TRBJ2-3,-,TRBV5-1,CASSLYRQGFADTQYF,TGCGCCAGCAGCTTGTATCGACAGGGGTTCGCAGATACGCAGTATTTT
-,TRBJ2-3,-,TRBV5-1,CASSLVGSATDTQYF,TGCGCCAGCAGCTTGGTTGGCAGCGCGACAGATACGCAGTATTTT
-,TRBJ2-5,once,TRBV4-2,CASSQGPLGDQYF,TGTGCCAGCAGCCAAGGGCCGTTGGGGGACCAGTACTTC
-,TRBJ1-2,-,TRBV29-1,CSVSWDGYTF,TGCAGCGTTTCCTGGGATGGCTACACCTTC
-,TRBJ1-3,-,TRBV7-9,CASSRVWGSGNTIYF,TGTGCCAGCAGCCGAGTTTGGGGGTCTGGAAACACCATATATTTT
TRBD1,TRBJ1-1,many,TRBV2,CASSGTGSEAFF,TGTGCCAGCAGCGGGACAGGGTCTGAAGCTTTCTTT
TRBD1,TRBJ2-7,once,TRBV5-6,CASSYSGTGGIEQYF,TGTGCCAGCAGCTACAGCGGGACAGGGGGCATCGAGCAGTACTTC
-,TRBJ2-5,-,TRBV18,CASSPNPPATGETQYF,TGTGCCAGCTCACCAAACCCGCCGGCAACCGGGGAGACCCAGTACTTC